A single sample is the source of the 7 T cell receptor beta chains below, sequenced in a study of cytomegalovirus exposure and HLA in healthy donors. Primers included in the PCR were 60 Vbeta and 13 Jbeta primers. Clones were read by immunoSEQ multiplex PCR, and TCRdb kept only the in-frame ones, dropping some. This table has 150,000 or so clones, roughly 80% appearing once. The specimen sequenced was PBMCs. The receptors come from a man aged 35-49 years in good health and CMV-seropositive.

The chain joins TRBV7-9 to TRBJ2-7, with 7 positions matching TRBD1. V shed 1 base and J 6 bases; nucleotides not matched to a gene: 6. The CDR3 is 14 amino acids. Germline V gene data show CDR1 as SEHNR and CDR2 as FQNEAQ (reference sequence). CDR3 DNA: TGTGCCAGCAGCTTAGGGACAGGCCATTGCGAGCAGTACTTC. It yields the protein CASSLGTGHCEQYF.

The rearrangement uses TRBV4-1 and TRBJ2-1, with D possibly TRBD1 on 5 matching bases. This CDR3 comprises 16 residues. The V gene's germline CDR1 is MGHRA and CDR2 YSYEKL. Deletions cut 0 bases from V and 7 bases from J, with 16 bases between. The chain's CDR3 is CASSQEDNRSRNEQFF. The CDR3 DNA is TGCGCCAGCAGCCAAGAGGACAACCGAAGTCGGAATGAGCAGTTCTTC.

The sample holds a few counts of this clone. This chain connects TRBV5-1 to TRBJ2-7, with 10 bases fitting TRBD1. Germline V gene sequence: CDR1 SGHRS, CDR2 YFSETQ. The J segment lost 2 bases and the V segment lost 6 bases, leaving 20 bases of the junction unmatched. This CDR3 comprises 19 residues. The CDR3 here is CASTIPLIRGTGDPYEQYF. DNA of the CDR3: TGCGCCAGCACCATTCCCCTGATTCGGGGGACAGGGGACCCCTACGAGCAGTACTTC.

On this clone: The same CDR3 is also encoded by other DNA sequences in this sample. Here the CDR3 reads CASSQDPGGLQPQHF. The CDR3 coding sequence is TGTGCCAGCAGCCAAGATCCGGGGGGGCTTCAGCCCCAGCATTTT. The chain combines TRBV4-2 with TRBJ1-5, with D perhaps TRBD1 (6 bases). The CDR3 contains 15 residues. The germline V gene encodes CDR1 LGHNA and CDR2 YNFKEQ. V lost 0 bases, J lost 6 bases, and 12 bases lay in between.

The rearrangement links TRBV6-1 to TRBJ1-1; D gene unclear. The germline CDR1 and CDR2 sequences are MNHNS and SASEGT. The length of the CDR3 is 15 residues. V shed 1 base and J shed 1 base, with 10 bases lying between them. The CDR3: CASSEVSAANTEAFF. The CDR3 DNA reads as TGTGCCAGCAGTGAAGTGAGTGCGGCGAACACTGAAGCTTTCTTT.

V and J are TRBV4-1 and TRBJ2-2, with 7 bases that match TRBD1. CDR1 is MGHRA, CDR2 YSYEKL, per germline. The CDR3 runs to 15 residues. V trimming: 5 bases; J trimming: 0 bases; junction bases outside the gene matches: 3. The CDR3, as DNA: TGCGCCAGCAGCAGGGGGACAGCGAACACCGGGGAGCTGTTTTTT. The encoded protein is CASSRGTANTGELFF.

CDR3 amino acids: CASSQEVTLGNTIYF. CDR3 nucleotides: TGCGCCAGCAGCCAAGAAGTTACACTAGGAAACACCATATATTTT. The chain is built from TRBV4-3 and TRBJ1-3; D is undetermined. Per the germline V gene, CDR1 is LGHNA and CDR2 is YSLEER. V was trimmed by 0 bases and J by 4 bases, leaving 10 bases between them. The CDR3 runs to 15 residues.